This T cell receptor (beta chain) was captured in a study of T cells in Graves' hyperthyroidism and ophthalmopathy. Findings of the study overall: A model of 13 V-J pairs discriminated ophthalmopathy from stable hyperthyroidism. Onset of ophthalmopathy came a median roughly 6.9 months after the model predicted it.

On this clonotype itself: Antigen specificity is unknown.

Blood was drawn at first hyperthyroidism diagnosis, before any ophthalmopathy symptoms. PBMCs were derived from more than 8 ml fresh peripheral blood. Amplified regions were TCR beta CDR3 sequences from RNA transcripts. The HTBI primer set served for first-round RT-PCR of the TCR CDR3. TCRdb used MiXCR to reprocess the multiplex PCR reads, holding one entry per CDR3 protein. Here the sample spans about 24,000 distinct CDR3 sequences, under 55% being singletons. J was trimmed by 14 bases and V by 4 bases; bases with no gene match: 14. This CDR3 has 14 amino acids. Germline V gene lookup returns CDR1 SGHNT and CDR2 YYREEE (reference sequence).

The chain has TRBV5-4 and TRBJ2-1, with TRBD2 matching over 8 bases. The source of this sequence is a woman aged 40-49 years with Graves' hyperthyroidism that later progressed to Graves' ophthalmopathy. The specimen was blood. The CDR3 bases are TGTGCCAGCAGCCAAGAACACCAAAGCGGGAGTGAGTTCTTC. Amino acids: CASSQEHQSGSEFF.